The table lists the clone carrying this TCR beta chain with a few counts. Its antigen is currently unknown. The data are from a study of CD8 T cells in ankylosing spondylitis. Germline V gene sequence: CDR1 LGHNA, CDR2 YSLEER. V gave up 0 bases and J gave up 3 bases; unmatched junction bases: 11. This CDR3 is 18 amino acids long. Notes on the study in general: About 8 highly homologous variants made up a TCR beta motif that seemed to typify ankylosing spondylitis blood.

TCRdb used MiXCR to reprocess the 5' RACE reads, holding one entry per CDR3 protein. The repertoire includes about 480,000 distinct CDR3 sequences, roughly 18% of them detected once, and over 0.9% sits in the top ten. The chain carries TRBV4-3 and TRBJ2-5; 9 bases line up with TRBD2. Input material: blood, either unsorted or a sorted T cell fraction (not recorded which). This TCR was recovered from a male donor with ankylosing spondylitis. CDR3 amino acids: CASSQDFRGRAQEETQYF. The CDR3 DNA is TGCGCCAGCAGCCAAGATTTTCGCGGGAGGGCCCAGGAAGAGACCCAGTACTTC.